Presented here are 19 T cell receptor beta chains from one specimen sequenced in a study of OX40 agonist ivuxolimab in advanced cancers. Some clones are missing from TCRdb's copy, which holds only in-frame ones; the method was immunoSEQ multiplex PCR. The table has approximately 83,000 clones, over 70% seen once. The specimen comprised CD4+ or CD8+ T cells sorted from blood, sampled in a trial of the OX40 agonist ivuxolimab. The receptors come from an adult with an advanced solid tumor such as melanoma, head and neck, liver or kidney cancer.

The V call is TRBV7-2, the J call TRBJ2-5; 7 bases match TRBD2. The CDR3 is 16 residues long. Germline trimming cut 7 bases from V and 5 bases from J; bases unmatched to any gene: 16. Germline CDR1 and CDR2: SGHTA and FQGNSA. CDR3 loop: CASTSRAGVRWETQYF. The DNA of the CDR3 is TGTGCCAGCACCTCCCGCGCGGGGGTTCGATGGGAGACCCAGTACTTC.

The chain has TRBV6-5 and TRBJ2-7, with 7 bases fitting TRBD1. The germline CDR1 and CDR2 sequences are MNHEY and SVGAGI. After removal of 3 bases from V and 6 bases from J, the junction contained 8 bases not matched to a gene. This CDR3 has 14 residues. As DNA, the CDR3 is TGTGCCAGCAGTTATTACCAGGGGGAAGGCGAGCAGTACTTC. As protein: CASSYYQGEGEQYF.

The rearrangement joins TRBV7-9 to TRBJ2-7; D not certain. Per the germline V gene, CDR1 is SEHNR and CDR2 is FQNEAQ (reference sequence). The V and J ends lost 1 base and 5 bases respectively, with 12 bases between them. The CDR3 is made up of 14 amino acids. For the CDR3, the DNA is TGTGCCAGCAGCTTAGGACAATACCGCAACGAGCAGTACTTC. This gives the protein CASSLGQYRNEQYF.

The chain is built from TRBV4-2 and TRBJ1-6; D not resolved. CDR3 length: 16 amino acids. Germline V CDR1 and CDR2: LGHNA, YNFKEQ. V lost 2 bases to trimming and J lost 2 bases, with 10 bases between them. The CDR3 reads CASSQRIDTYNSPLHF. Here the CDR3 DNA reads TGTGCCAGCAGCCAAAGGATAGATACCTATAATTCACCCCTCCACTTT.

The chain couples TRBV10-1 to TRBJ1-6, with D perhaps TRBD1 (5 bases). Germline V gene sequence: CDR1 WNHNN, CDR2 SYGVQD (reference sequence). Trimming stripped 6 bases from V and 11 bases from J, with 11 bases between. The CDR3 totals 12 residues. Written as DNA, the CDR3 is TGCGCCAGCAGCGTGTCAGGGACACCCCTCCACTTT. Translated: CASSVSGTPLHF.

This sequence joins TRBV4-1 and TRBJ2-1; 9 bases line up with TRBD2. Germline-derived CDR1 and CDR2 are MGHRA and YSYEKL. The CDR3 contains 16 residues. With V trimmed by 0 bases and J by 4 bases, 4 bases remained unmatched. The CDR3 DNA reads TGCGCCAGCAGCCAAGAGTTAGCGGGAGATTACAATGAGCAGTTCTTC. This gives the protein CASSQELAGDYNEQFF.

The chain employs TRBV7-9 and TRBJ1-6, with D perhaps TRBD1 (5 bases). The CDR3 sequence is 14 residues long. Germline V gene lookup returns CDR1 SEHNR and CDR2 FQNEAQ (reference sequence). V was cut by 8 bases and J by 4 bases, with 12 bases left in between. The CDR3 region is CASGAGAYNSPLHF. CDR3 coding DNA: TGTGCCAGCGGCGCCGGGGCGTATAATTCACCCCTCCACTTT. The whole variable domain, remainder taken from reference TRBV7-9 and TRBJ1-6, is DTGVSQNPRHKITKRGQNVTFRCDPISEHNRLYWYRQTLGQGPEFLTYFQNEAQLEKSRLLSDRFSAERPKGSFSTLEIQRTEQGDSAMYLCASGAGAYNSPLHFGNGTRLTVT.

This chain connects TRBV10-3 to TRBJ1-1; 8 nucleotides line up with TRBD1. V lost 4 bases and J lost 1; bases outside the gene matches: 2. The CDR3 runs 14 residues. Germline V gene lookup returns CDR1 ENHRY and CDR2 SYGVKD. CDR3 loop: CAISAGQGNTEAFF. The CDR3 nucleotides read TGTGCCATCAGTGCCGGACAGGGGAACACTGAAGCTTTCTTT.

The chain combines TRBV6-6 with TRBJ1-2; the D gene is possibly TRBD1 (5 bases). The germline CDR1 and CDR2 sequences are MNHNY and SVGAGI (reference sequence). The CDR3 is 16 amino acids. V lost 0 bases and J lost 1, with 12 bases in between. DNA for the CDR3: TGTGCCAGCAGTTACTCGAAAACAGGCCTTAACTATGGCTACACCTTC. It yields the protein CASSYSKTGLNYGYTF.

This sequence joins TRBV4-1 and TRBJ2-4, with 8 nucleotides matching TRBD2. The J segment lost 0 bases and the V segment lost 0 bases, leaving 10 bases of the junction unmatched. CDR3 length: 19 residues. CDR1 MGHRA and CDR2 YSYEKL come from the germline V gene. CDR3 residues: CASSQDRTGGLLAKNIQYF. The CDR3 DNA reads TGCGCCAGCAGCCAAGACCGAACGGGAGGGTTACTAGCCAAAAACATTCAGTACTTC.

The rearrangement links TRBV13 to TRBJ2-3; no reliable D call. V shed 6 bases and J shed 5 bases, with 15 bases lying between them. The germline V gene encodes CDR1 PRHDT and CDR2 FYEKMQ (reference sequence). The CDR3 runs to 14 residues. The CDR3 DNA is TGTGCCAGCAGTCACGCGGACCCCAGAGATACGCAGTATTTT. Protein: CASSHADPRDTQYF.

Notes on this clone: This may be a read error, as it is one base from a much larger clone. At the DNA level, this CDR3 is encoded by other sequences in the same sample as well. V is TRBV5-1 and J is TRBJ2-5, with 7 bases fitting TRBD2. The CDR3 is made up of 14 amino acids. Germline V lookup: CDR1 SGHRS, CDR2 YFSETQ. J gave up 2 bases and V 0 bases, and 1 base lay outside the gene matches. CDR3 sequence: CASSLAGGQETQYF. CDR3 bases: TGCGCCAGCAGCTTGGCCGGGGGGCAAGAGACCCAGTACTTC.

The J gene is TRBJ2-7, the V gene TRBV6-4; tentative D call: TRBD1 (6 bases). Trimming stripped 3 bases from V and 3 bases from J, with 9 bases between. The CDR3 runs 13 residues. From germline, CDR1 is MRHNA and CDR2 SNTAGT. CDR3 amino acids: CASSEQQGYEQYF. CDR3 nucleotides: TGTGCCAGCAGTGAACAACAGGGCTACGAGCAGTACTTC.

The rearrangement links TRBV5-1 to TRBJ2-7, with D possibly being TRBD1 (5 bases). V gave up 2 bases and J gave up 3 bases, with 15 bases separating them. The CDR3 runs 15 residues. The germline V gene has CDR1 SGHRS and CDR2 YFSETQ. The CDR3 DNA sequence: TGCGCCAGCAGCTTATGGGGTCAGCAGGGCTACGAGCAGTACTTC. This codes for CASSLWGQQGYEQYF.

The chain carries TRBV7-8 and TRBJ1-1, with D possibly TRBD1 on 5 matching bases. The V end lost 2 bases, the J end lost 4 bases, and 11 bases lay between the germline ends. This CDR3 has 14 amino acids. The germline V gene encodes CDR1 SGHVS and CDR2 FQNEAQ. In nucleotides, the CDR3 is TGTGCCAGCAGCTTATCGGGGGGTGCCACTGAAGCTTTCTTT. It yields the protein CASSLSGGATEAFF.

The chain employs TRBV6-5 and TRBJ1-1; 7 positions match TRBD1. The trim removed 9 bases at V and 7 bases at J, leaving 8 bases unmatched. Germline CDR1 is MNHEY and CDR2 is SVGAGI. The CDR3 extends over 12 amino acids. The CDR3 nucleotides read TGTGCCAGGACAGGGAAGGTTATTGAAGCTTTCTTT. Translation gives CARTGKVIEAFF.

The chain couples TRBV6-6 to TRBJ1-5; no clear D. Between the trimmed V and J ends, which lost 5 bases and 1 base, there was a span of 12 bases. Looked up from germline, CDR1 is MNHNY and CDR2 is SVGAGI (reference sequence). The CDR3 loop spans 15 amino acids. The CDR3 nucleotides are TGTGCCAGCAGTAACCTGGGGTCCAGCAATCAGCCCCAGCATTTT. It encodes CASSNLGSSNQPQHF.

This clone has a single count. The chain recombines TRBV11-3 with TRBJ1-1; perhaps TRBD1 as D (6 bases). The CDR3 spans 14 residues. Germline V gene lookup returns CDR1 SGHNT and CDR2 YENEEA. V lost 6 bases, J lost 3 bases, and 14 bases lay in between. CDR3 in DNA: TGTGCCAGCAGTTCGACAGGAAGGGACACTGAAGCTTTCTTT. Residues: CASSSTGRDTEAFF.

V gene TRBV15 combines with J gene TRBJ2-7; the match to TRBD1 covers 7 bases. Germline lookup yields CDR1 LNHNV and CDR2 YYDKDF (reference sequence). V dropped 3 bases and J dropped 7; count of bases not matched to a gene: 6. This CDR3 has 13 residues. CDR3 sequence reads: CATSSTGAGEQYF. The CDR3 bases are TGTGCCACCAGCAGTACAGGGGCAGGGGAGCAGTACTTC.